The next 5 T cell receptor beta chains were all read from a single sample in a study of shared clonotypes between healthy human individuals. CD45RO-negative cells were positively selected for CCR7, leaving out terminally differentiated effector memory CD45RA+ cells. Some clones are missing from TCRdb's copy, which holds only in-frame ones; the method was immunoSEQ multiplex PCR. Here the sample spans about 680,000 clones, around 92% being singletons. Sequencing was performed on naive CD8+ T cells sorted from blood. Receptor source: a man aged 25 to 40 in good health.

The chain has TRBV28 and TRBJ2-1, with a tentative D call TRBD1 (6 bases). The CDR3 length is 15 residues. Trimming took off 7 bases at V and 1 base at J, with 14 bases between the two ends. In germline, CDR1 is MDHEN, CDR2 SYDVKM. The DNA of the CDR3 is TGTGCCAGCAAGGGGGTCACCCAGTCCTACAATGAGCAGTTCTTC. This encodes CASKGVTQSYNEQFF.

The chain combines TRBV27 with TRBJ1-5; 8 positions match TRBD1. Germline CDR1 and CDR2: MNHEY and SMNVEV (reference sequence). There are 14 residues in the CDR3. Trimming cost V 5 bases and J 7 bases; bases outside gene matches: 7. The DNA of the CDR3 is TGTGCCAGCAGTCCAGACAGGGGTCAACAGCCCCAGCATTTT. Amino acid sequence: CASSPDRGQQPQHF.

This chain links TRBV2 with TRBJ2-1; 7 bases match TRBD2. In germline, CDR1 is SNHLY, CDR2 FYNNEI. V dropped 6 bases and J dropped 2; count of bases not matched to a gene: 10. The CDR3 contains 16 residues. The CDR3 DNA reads TGTGCCAGCAGACTCCGGTCTAGCGGTACCTACAATGAGCAGTTCTTC. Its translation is CASRLRSSGTYNEQFF. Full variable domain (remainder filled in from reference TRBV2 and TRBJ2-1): EPEVTQTPSHQVTQMGQEVILRCVPISNHLYFYWYRQILGQKVEFLVSFYNNEISEKSEIFDDQFSVERPDGSNFTLKIRSTKLEDSAMYFCASRLRSSGTYNEQFFGPGTRLTVL.

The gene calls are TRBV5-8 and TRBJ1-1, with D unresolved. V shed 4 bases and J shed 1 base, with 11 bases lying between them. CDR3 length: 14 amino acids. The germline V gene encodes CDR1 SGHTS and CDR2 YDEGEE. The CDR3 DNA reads TGTGCCAGCAGCGACGAAACCGCGAACACTGAAGCTTTCTTT. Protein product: CASSDETANTEAFF.

In nucleotides, the CDR3 is TGTGCCAGCAGCCCACGGACTAGCGGGAGCCTCTACAATGAGCAGTTCTTC. It is translated as CASSPRTSGSLYNEQFF. This rearrangement joins TRBV7-9 to TRBJ2-1, with 13 bases identical to TRBD2. This CDR3 has 17 amino acids. Trimming cost V 5 bases and J 3 bases; bases outside gene matches: 7. Germline loops: CDR1 SEHNR, CDR2 FQNEAQ (reference sequence).